The next 28 T cell receptor beta chains were all read from a single sample in a study of technical replicates of blood from several donors. Clones were read by immunoSEQ multiplex PCR, and TCRdb kept only the in-frame ones, dropping some. Of some 79,000 clones in the sample, roughly 94% are singletons; the top ten hold under 0.3%. The sequenced material came from T cells isolated from PBMCs. Source of these receptors: a human donor in good health.

The chain recombines TRBV2 with TRBJ1-2; D unclear. The CDR3 is 14 amino acids. Germline assignment: CDR1 SNHLY and CDR2 FYNNEI. The germline V and J ends were trimmed by 4 bases and 8 bases, with 17 bases remaining between them. This chain's CDR3 is CASSGSVVRVGYTF. CDR3 DNA: TGTGCCAGCAGTGGATCGGTAGTCCGGGTGGGCTACACCTTC.

The rearrangement links TRBV6-5 to TRBJ2-1; 11 bases match TRBD2. CDR1 is MNHEY, CDR2 SVGAGI, per germline. This CDR3 has 15 residues. V lost 6 bases, J lost 7 bases, and 8 bases stayed unmatched. CDR3 coding DNA: TGTGCCAGCAGAGGTACTAGCGGGAGCGGTAATGAGCAGTTCTTC. Amino acids: CASRGTSGSGNEQFF.

The chain employs TRBV11-2 and TRBJ2-3, with 9 bases matching TRBD1. The germline V gene encodes CDR1 SGHAT and CDR2 FQNNGV. V shed 4 bases, J shed 14 bases, and the junction held 7 bases outside the gene matches. CDR3 length: 12 residues. The CDR3 spells CASSSGTGQVYF. In DNA form, the CDR3 reads TGTGCCAGCAGCTCCGGGACAGGGCAAGTGTATTTT.

This rearrangement joins TRBV10-1 to TRBJ2-1, with D perhaps TRBD2 (6 bases). CDR1 WNHNN and CDR2 SYGVQD come from the germline V gene (reference sequence). The CDR3 is made up of 16 amino acids. V lost 3 bases, J lost 7 bases, and 19 bases lay in between. CDR3 sequence (DNA): TGCGCCAGCAGTGAAATGAGGGAGGCTGTCGGGAATGAGCAGTTCTTC. It specifies CASSEMREAVGNEQFF.

The genes are TRBV4-2 and TRBJ1-3, with D unresolved. Germline V gives CDR1 LGHNA, CDR2 YNFKEQ. The V end was cut by 4 bases, the J end by 4 bases, with 14 bases between. This CDR3 spans 15 amino acids. In DNA form, the CDR3 reads TGTGCCAGCAGCCCGGTGGACTCGTCCGGAAACACCATATATTTT. Encoded protein: CASSPVDSSGNTIYF.

The chain couples TRBV19 to TRBJ2-1; a possible D gene is TRBD1 (6 bases). This CDR3 is built from 14 residues. Trimming took 1 base from V and 4 from J, leaving 8 bases between them. Germline V gene lookup returns CDR1 LNHDA and CDR2 SQIVND (reference sequence). CDR3 loop: CASSIGQAYNEQFF. In DNA form, the CDR3 reads TGTGCCAGTAGTATAGGACAGGCTTACAATGAGCAGTTCTTC.

V gene TRBV14 combines with J gene TRBJ2-1; D might be TRBD2 (5 bases). The CDR3 extends over 16 amino acids. Per germline, CDR1 SGHDN and CDR2 FVKESK. V dropped 2 bases and J dropped 4 bases, with 15 bases sitting between them. The CDR3 is CASSQNFLAEYNEQFF. CDR3 nucleotides: TGTGCCAGCAGCCAAAACTTCCTAGCCGAGTACAATGAGCAGTTCTTC.

This chain joins TRBV15 and TRBJ1-1; 7 positions agree with TRBD1. CDR3 length equals 14 residues. Germline CDR1 reads LNHNV; CDR2 reads YYDKDF (reference sequence). Trimming took 5 bases from V and 3 from J; bases not matched to a gene: 6. This CDR3 reads CATSAKTGHTEAFF. The CDR3 nucleotides read TGTGCCACCAGCGCAAAGACAGGGCACACTGAAGCTTTCTTT.

The chain is built from TRBV4-1 and TRBJ2-2, with 11 bases identical to TRBD2. Germline CDR1 is MGHRA and CDR2 is YSYEKL. The CDR3 runs 15 residues. V dropped 1 base and J dropped 5; count of bases not matched to a gene: 0. The chain's CDR3 is CASSQGLAGTGELFF. The CDR3 nucleotides are TGCGCCAGCAGCCAAGGACTAGCGGGGACCGGGGAGCTGTTTTTT.

CDR3 DNA: TGTGCCAGCAGCTCAGGACAGACCTCTACGCAGTATTTT. This translates into CASSSGQTSTQYF. The chain links TRBV11-3 to TRBJ2-3; D may be TRBD1 (6 bases). This CDR3 region has 13 residues. Trimming took off 4 bases at V and 8 bases at J, with 13 bases between the two ends. Germline CDR1 and CDR2: SGHNT and YENEEA. The whole variable domain, remainder taken from reference TRBV11-3 and TRBJ2-3, is EAGVVQSPRYKIIEKKQPVAFWCNPISGHNTLYWYLQNLGQGPELLIRYENEEAVDDSQLPKDRFSAERLKGVDSTLKIQPAELGDSAVYLCASSSGQTSTQYFGPGTRLTVL.

The CDR3 sequence: CASSRGSSGANVLTF. Here the CDR3 DNA reads TGTGCCAGCAGCCGAGGGAGCTCTGGGGCCAACGTCCTGACTTTC. The V gene is TRBV6-5, the J gene TRBJ2-6; D is perhaps TRBD2 (5 bases). The CDR3 consists of 15 residues. The ends were cut back, 6 bases at V and 0 bases at J, with 9 bases in the middle. Germline assignment: CDR1 MNHEY and CDR2 SVGAGI.

J is TRBJ1-5 and V is TRBV28, with 7 bases aligning to TRBD1. J lost 5 bases, V lost 3 bases, and 7 bases had no gene match. The CDR3 runs to 15 residues. The germline CDR1 and CDR2 sequences are MDHEN and SYDVKM. This CDR3 is CASSFLTGLDQPQHF. CDR3 bases: TGTGCCAGCAGTTTTTTGACAGGGCTGGATCAGCCCCAGCATTTT.

CDR3 DNA: TGTGCCAGCAGAGGACAGGGCGGATACAATGAGCAGTTCTTC. Amino acids: CASRGQGGYNEQFF. The V call is TRBV7-9, the J call TRBJ2-1; TRBD1 matches 8 bases. V gave up 6 bases and J gave up 4 bases; unmatched junction bases: 5. This CDR3 has 14 amino acids. Germline values: CDR1 SEHNR, CDR2 FQNEAQ (reference sequence).

The V and J genes are TRBV4-1 and TRBJ2-3, with 11 positions matching TRBD2. This CDR3 is built from 18 residues. Germline assignment: CDR1 MGHRA and CDR2 YSYEKL. After removal of 0 bases from V and 5 bases from J, the junction contained 10 bases not matched to a gene. The chain's CDR3 is CASSQDALAGGQGDTQYF. The CDR3, as DNA: TGCGCCAGCAGCCAAGATGCGCTAGCGGGAGGACAGGGAGATACGCAGTATTTT.

CDR3 sequence: CASSPPSGRADTQYF. CDR3 DNA: TGTGCCAGCTCACCACCGAGTGGGAGGGCAGATACGCAGTATTTT. The chain combines TRBV18 with TRBJ2-3; 7 bases line up with TRBD2. Losses at the gene ends were 0 bases for V and 4 bases for J; bases not matched to a gene: 4. The germline CDR1 and CDR2 sequences are KGHSH and LQKENI. This CDR3 has 15 amino acids.

This chain joins TRBV4-1 and TRBJ2-7; possible D gene TRBD2, 6 bases. Trimming stripped 0 bases from V and 1 base from J, with 22 bases between. CDR1 and CDR2 (germline): MGHRA, YSYEKL. This CDR3 is built from 19 residues. In DNA form, the CDR3 reads TGCGCCAGCAGCCAAGAAAGCCACAACCGGGACTTTAGTTCCTACGAGCAGTACTTC. It specifies CASSQESHNRDFSSYEQYF.

This clone occurred a few times. This sequence joins TRBV19 and TRBJ1-1, with 8 bases aligning to TRBD1. The germline V gene encodes CDR1 LNHDA and CDR2 SQIVND (reference sequence). V trimming: 7 bases; J trimming: 5 bases; junction bases outside the gene matches: 6. The CDR3 runs to 13 residues. The CDR3 spells CASIGQGNTEAFF. Written as DNA, the CDR3 is TGTGCCAGTATAGGACAGGGAAATACTGAAGCTTTCTTT.

The rearrangement uses TRBV7-9 and TRBJ1-6; 8 bases agree with TRBD1. The CDR3 covers 17 residues. Germline V gene lookup returns CDR1 SEHNR and CDR2 FQNEAQ (reference sequence). The ends lost 2 bases at V and 4 bases at J; junction bases unmatched: 7. DNA of the CDR3: TGTGCCAGCAGCTTACAATCCCAGGGGGCGTATAATTCACCCCTCCACTTT. Translating it yields CASSLQSQGAYNSPLHF.

Only one count was recorded for this clone. The chain carries TRBV5-8 and TRBJ2-1, with 10 bases aligning to TRBD1. The germline CDR1 and CDR2 sequences are SGHTS and YDEGEE. The V and J ends lost 4 bases and 7 bases, in that order; junction bases with no gene match: 11. The CDR3 runs 16 residues. For the CDR3, the DNA is TGTGCCAGCAGCCGACGCCAGACAGGGGGCTGGAATGAGCAGTTCTTC. Translating it yields CASSRRQTGGWNEQFF.

The chain is built from TRBV27 and TRBJ1-5; 8 positions match TRBD1. CDR1 is MNHEY and CDR2 is SMNVEV in the germline V gene (reference sequence). V was pared by 0 bases and J by 7 bases, with 2 bases of the junction left unmatched. This CDR3 is built from 14 residues. The CDR3 DNA follows: TGTGCCAGCAGTTTATCACAGGGGGGACAGCCCCAGCATTTT. Amino acids: CASSLSQGGQPQHF.

The V call is TRBV5-1, the J call TRBJ1-1, with D possibly matching TRBD1 (5 bases). The CDR3 sequence is 15 residues long. V lost 4 bases to trimming and J lost 3 bases, with 16 bases between them. Germline V gene data show CDR1 as SGHRS and CDR2 as YFSETQ. The chain's CDR3 is CASSRGGLGDTEAFF. The CDR3, as DNA: TGCGCCAGCAGCCGTGGGGGACTCGGCGACACTGAAGCTTTCTTT.

This chain links TRBV19 with TRBJ1-5, with D unresolved. This CDR3 spans 12 amino acids. Germline-derived CDR1 and CDR2 are LNHDA and SQIVND (reference sequence). V lost 8 bases to trimming and J lost 4 bases, with 9 bases between them. The chain's CDR3 is CASRTGNQPQHF. CDR3 DNA sequence: TGTGCCAGTCGGACGGGGAATCAGCCCCAGCATTTT. Using reference TRBV19 and TRBJ1-5 for the parts outside the CDR3, the full variable domain is DGGITQSPKYLFRKEGQNVTLSCEQNLNHDAMYWYRQDPGQGLRLIYYSQIVNDFQKGDIAEGYSVSREKKESFPLTVTSAQKNPTAFYLCASRTGNQPQHFGDGTRLSIL.

The J gene is TRBJ2-7, the V gene TRBV19; D unclear. The CDR3 runs to 14 residues. Germline-derived CDR1 and CDR2 are LNHDA and SQIVND (reference sequence). Trimming stripped 4 bases from V and 3 bases from J, with 13 bases between. CDR3 sequence reads: CASSTPGSIYEQYF. CDR3 sequence (DNA): TGTGCCAGTAGTACACCCGGGTCTATCTACGAGCAGTACTTC.

The chain carries TRBV25-1 and TRBJ2-5, with a tentative D call TRBD2 (5 bases). Trimming stripped 11 bases from V and 7 bases from J, with 14 bases between. Germline values: CDR1 MGHDK, CDR2 SYGVNS. The CDR3 covers 11 residues. Here the CDR3 reads CACGFSGTQYF. CDR3 DNA sequence: TGTGCCTGCGGGTTCTCAGGGACCCAGTACTTC.

The chain uses TRBV23-1 and TRBJ1-4, with 8 bases lining up with TRBD1. TRBV23-1 is an ORF, with its function uncertain. This CDR3 is built from 14 residues. V dropped 5 bases and J dropped 8; count of bases not matched to a gene: 7. The CDR3, as DNA: TGCGCCAGCAGTGTGGACAGGGCGGGGGAAAAACTGTTTTTT. Protein sequence: CASSVDRAGEKLFF.

The chain joins TRBV6-5 to TRBJ1-5, with a tentative D call TRBD1 (5 bases). Trimming pared 4 bases from V and 6 bases from J, leaving 19 bases between. From germline, CDR1 is MNHEY and CDR2 SVGAGI. This CDR3 is built from 16 residues. As DNA, the CDR3 is TGTGCCAGCAGTTCCCGCCTGACAGAGCCTCGTCAGCCCCAGCATTTT. Translating gives CASSSRLTEPRQPQHF.

This clone is a singleton in its sample. The gene calls are TRBV4-1 and TRBJ1-1, with D perhaps TRBD1 (5 bases). Germline V gene sequence: CDR1 MGHRA, CDR2 YSYEKL. Trimming took off 1 base at V and 4 bases at J, with 16 bases between the two ends. This CDR3 region has 16 residues. In nucleotides, the CDR3 is TGCGCCAGCAGCCAAGTGGGGGGGAGACGGGTCACTGAAGCTTTCTTT. It codes for CASSQVGGRRVTEAFF.

The J gene is TRBJ1-2, the V gene TRBV6-5; D is undetermined. Deletions cut 6 bases from V and 0 bases from J, with 11 bases between. In germline, CDR1 is MNHEY, CDR2 SVGAGI. The CDR3 is 14 amino acids. The DNA of the CDR3 is TGTGCCAGCAGAAGAACCGAGACTAACTATGGCTACACCTTC. Translating gives CASRRTETNYGYTF.